This entry is about one T cell receptor (beta chain). Antigen unknown. The data originate from a study of beta chain features in type 1 diabetes. Sorting of CD4+ naive, central memory, regulatory and stem cell-like memory cells was performed via CD45RO/CCR7/CD25/CD127/CD95/CD27. Findings and caveats of the study: Cells with high TCR expression could be over-represented when cDNA is sequenced. Shortening that was moderate but significant affected the TCRB CDR3s of Type 1 diabetes patients in all four CD4+ subsets.

This CDR3 is built from 14 residues. Trimming removed 7 bases from V and 4 bases from J; junction bases left unmatched: 10. Germline CDR1 SGHRS, CDR2 YFSETQ. Investigators reverse transcribed all isolated RNA, so they sequenced expressed TCRB transcripts. Assay used: immunoSEQ multiplex PCR; TCRdb lists only in-frame clones, some missing. Counted here are about 710,000 clones, more than 13% occurring once; the ten biggest clones make up approximately 0.042%. The chain employs TRBV5-1 and TRBJ1-1; 7 positions agree with TRBD1. The TCR comes from a young man with type 1 diabetes. Sequenced: naive CD4+ T cells from blood. The CDR3 is CASQTPTGTTEAFF. In DNA form, the CDR3 reads TGCGCCAGCCAAACCCCGACAGGGACCACTGAAGCTTTCTTT.